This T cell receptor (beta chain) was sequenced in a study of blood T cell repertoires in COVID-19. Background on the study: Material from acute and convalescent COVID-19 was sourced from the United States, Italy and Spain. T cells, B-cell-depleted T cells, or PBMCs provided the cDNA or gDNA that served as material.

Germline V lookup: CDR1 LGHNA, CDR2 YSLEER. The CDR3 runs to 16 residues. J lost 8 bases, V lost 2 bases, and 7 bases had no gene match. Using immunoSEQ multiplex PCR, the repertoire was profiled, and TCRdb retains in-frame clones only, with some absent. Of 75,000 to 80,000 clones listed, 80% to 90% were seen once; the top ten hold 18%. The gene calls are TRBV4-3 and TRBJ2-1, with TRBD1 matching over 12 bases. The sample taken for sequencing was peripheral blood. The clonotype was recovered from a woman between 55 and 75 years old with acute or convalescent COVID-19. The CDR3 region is CASSQRDRGLQYEQFF. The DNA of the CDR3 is TGCGCCAGCAGCCAAAGGGACAGGGGGCTTCAGTATGAGCAGTTCTTC.